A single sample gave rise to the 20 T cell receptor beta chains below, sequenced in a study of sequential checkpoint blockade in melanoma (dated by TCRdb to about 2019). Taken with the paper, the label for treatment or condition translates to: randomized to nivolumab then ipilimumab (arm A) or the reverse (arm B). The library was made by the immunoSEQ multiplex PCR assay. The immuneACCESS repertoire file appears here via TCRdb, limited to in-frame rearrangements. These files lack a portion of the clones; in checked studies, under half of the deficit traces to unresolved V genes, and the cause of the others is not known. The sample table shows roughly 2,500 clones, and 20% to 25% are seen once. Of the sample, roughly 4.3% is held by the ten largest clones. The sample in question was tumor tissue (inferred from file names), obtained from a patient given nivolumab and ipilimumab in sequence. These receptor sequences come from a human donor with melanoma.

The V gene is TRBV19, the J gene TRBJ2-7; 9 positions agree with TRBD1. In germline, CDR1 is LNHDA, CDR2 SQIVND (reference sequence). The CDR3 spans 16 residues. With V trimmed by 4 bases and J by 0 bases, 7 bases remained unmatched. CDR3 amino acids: CASSRNRGPSSYEQYF. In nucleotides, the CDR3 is TGTGCCAGTAGTAGGAACAGGGGGCCTAGCTCCTACGAGCAGTACTTC.

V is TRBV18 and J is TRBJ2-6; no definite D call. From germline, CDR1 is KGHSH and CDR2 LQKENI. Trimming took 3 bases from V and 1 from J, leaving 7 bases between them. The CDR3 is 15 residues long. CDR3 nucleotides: TGTGCCAGCTCACCCCCAGGTTCTGGGGCCAACGTCCTGACTTTC. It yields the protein CASSPPGSGANVLTF.

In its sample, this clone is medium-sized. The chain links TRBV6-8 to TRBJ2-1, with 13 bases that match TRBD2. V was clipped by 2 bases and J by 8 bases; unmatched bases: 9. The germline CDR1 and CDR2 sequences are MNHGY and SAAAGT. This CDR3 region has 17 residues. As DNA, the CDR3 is TGTGCCAGCAGTTACAAAACTAGCGGGGGGGCTGTAGATGAGCAGTTCTTC. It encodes CASSYKTSGGAVDEQFF.

The CDR3: CASRSYSNQPQHF. As DNA, the CDR3 is TGTGCCAGCAGGTCCTATAGCAATCAGCCCCAGCATTTT. This chain joins TRBV28 and TRBJ1-5; D remains ambiguous. V lost 6 bases, J lost 0 bases, and 6 bases lay in between. Germline loops: CDR1 MDHEN, CDR2 SYDVKM. The CDR3 covers 13 residues. The full variable domain, completed using reference TRBV28 and TRBJ1-5, is DVKVTQSSRYLVKRTGEKVFLECVQDMDHENMFWYRQDPGLGLRLIYFSYDVKMKEKGDIPEGYSVSREKKERFSLILESASTNQTSMYLCASRSYSNQPQHFGDGTRLSIL.

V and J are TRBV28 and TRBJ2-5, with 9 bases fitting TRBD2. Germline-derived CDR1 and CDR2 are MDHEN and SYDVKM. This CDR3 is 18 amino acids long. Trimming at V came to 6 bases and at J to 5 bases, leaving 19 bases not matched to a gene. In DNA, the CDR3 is TGTGCCAGCAGCTCGACGGGCCGCGGGGCTAGCGGGACGGAGACCCAGTACTTC. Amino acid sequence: CASSSTGRGASGTETQYF.

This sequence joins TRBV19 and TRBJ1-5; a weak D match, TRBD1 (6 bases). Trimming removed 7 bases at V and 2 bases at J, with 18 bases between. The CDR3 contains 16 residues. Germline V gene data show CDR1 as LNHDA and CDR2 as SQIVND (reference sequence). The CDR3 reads CASNRVAGSGNQPQHF. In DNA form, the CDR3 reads TGTGCCAGTAACAGGGTGGCGGGAAGTGGCAATCAGCCCCAGCATTTT.

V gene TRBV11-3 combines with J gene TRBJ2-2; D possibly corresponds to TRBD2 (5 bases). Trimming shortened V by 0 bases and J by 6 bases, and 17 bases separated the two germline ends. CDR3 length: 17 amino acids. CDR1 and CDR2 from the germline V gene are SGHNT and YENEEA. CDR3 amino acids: CASSLDSAGAGAGELFF. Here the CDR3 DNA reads TGTGCCAGCAGCTTAGATAGCGCAGGCGCGGGTGCCGGGGAGCTGTTTTTT.

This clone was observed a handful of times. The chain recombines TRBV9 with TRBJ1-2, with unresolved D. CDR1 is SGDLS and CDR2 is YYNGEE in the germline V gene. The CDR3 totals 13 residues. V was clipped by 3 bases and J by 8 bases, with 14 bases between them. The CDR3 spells CASSATNGEGYTF. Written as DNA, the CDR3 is TGTGCCAGCAGCGCCACCAACGGGGAGGGCTACACCTTC.

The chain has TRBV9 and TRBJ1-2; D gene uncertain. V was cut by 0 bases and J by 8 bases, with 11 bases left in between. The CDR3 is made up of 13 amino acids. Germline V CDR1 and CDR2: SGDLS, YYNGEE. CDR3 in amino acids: CASSVVEGGGYTF. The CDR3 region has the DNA TGTGCCAGCAGCGTAGTTGAGGGAGGAGGCTACACCTTC.

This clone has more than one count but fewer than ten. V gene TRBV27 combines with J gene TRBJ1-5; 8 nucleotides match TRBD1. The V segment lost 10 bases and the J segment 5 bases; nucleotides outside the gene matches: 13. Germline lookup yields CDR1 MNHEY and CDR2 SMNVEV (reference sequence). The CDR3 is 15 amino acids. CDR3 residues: CATSLSGGLYQPQHF. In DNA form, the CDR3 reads TGTGCCACCAGCTTATCAGGGGGCCTATATCAGCCCCAGCATTTT.

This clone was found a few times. The CDR3 is CASSVAWDQPQHF. For the CDR3, the DNA is TGTGCCAGCAGTGTGGCCTGGGATCAGCCCCAGCATTTT. The gene calls are TRBV6-8 and TRBJ1-5; D gene unclear. V dropped 5 bases and J dropped 5 bases, with 10 bases sitting between them. The CDR3 has 13 residues. Per the germline V gene, CDR1 is MNHGY and CDR2 is SAAAGT.

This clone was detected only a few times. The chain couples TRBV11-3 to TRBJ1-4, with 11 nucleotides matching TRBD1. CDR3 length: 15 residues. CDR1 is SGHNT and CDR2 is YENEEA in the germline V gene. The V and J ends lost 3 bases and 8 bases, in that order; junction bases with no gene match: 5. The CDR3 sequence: CASSLEGQGGEKLFF. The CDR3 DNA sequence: TGTGCCAGCAGCTTGGAGGGACAGGGGGGCGAAAAACTGTTTTTT.

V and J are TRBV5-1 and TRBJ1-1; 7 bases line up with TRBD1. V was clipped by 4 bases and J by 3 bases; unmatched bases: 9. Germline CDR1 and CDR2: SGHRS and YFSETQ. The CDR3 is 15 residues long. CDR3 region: CASSSSGTADTEAFF. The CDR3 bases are TGCGCCAGCAGCAGCTCCGGGACAGCGGACACTGAAGCTTTCTTT.

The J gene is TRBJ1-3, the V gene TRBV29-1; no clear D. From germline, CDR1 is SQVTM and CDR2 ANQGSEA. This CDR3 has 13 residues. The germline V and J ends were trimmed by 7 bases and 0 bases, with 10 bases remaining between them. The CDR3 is CSATSFSGNTIYF. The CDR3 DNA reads TGCAGCGCGACCAGTTTCTCTGGAAACACCATATATTTT. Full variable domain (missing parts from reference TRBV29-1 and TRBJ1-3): SAVISQKPSRDICQRGTSLTIQCQVDSQVTMMFWYRQQPGQSLTLIATANQGSEATYESGFVIDKFPISRPNLTFSTLTVSNMSPEDSSIYLCSATSFSGNTIYFGEGSWLTVV.

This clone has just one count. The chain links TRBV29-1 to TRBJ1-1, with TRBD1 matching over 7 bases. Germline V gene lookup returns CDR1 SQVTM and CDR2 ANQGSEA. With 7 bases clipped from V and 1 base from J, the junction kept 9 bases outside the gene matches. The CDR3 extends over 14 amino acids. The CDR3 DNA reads TGCAGCGCCCTCGACAGGGCCTGGAACACTGAAGCTTTCTTT. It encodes CSALDRAWNTEAFF.

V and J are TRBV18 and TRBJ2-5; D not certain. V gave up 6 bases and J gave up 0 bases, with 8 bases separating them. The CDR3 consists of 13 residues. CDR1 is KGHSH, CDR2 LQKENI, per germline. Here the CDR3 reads CASSGSDQETQYF. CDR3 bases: TGTGCCAGCTCGGGCAGTGACCAAGAGACCCAGTACTTC. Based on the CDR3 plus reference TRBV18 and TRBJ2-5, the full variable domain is NAGVMQNPRHLVRRRGQEARLRCSPMKGHSHVYWYRQLPEEGLKFMVYLQKENIIDESGMPKERFSAEFPKEGPSILRIQQVVRGDSAAYFCASSGSDQETQYFGPGTRLLVL.

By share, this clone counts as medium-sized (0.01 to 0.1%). CDR3 protein: CASSQEPGLATDTQYF. The CDR3 nucleotides are TGCGCCAGCAGCCAGGAACCGGGACTAGCCACAGATACGCAGTATTTT. The rearrangement joins TRBV4-1 to TRBJ2-3, with 9 nucleotides matching TRBD2. CDR1 and CDR2 (germline): MGHRA, YSYEKL. The CDR3 runs to 16 residues. J gave up 2 bases and V 3 bases, and 6 bases lay outside the gene matches.

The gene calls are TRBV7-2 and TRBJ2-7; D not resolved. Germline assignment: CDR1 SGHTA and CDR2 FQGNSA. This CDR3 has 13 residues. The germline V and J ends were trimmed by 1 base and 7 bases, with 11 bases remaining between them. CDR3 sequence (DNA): TGTGCCAGCAGCTTAGGCGATTCAAGGGAGCAGTACTTC. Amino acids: CASSLGDSREQYF. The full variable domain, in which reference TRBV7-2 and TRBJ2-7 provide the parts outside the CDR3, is GAGVSQSPSNKVTEKGKDVELRCDPISGHTALYWYRQSLGQGLEFLIYFQGNSAPDKSGLPSDRFSAERTGGSVSTLTIQRTQQEDSAVYLCASSLGDSREQYFGPGTRLTVT.

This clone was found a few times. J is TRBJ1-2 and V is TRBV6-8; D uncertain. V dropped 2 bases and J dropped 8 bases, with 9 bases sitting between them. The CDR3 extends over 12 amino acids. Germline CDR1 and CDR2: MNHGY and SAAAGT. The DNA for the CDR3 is TGTGCCAGCAGTTACAATGGGTGGGGCTACACCTTC. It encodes CASSYNGWGYTF.

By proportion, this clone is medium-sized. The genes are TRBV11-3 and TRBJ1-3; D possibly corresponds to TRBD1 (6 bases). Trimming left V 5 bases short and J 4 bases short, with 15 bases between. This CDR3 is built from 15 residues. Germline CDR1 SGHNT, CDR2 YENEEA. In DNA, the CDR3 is TGTGCCAGCAGCCGAGGGGGAGGGTCCGGAAACACCATATATTTT. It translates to CASSRGGGSGNTIYF.